This is a list of T cell receptor beta chains from one sample in a study of regulatory T cells in long-lasting Graves disease. A single record per CDR3 protein comes from TCRdb applying MiXCR to the multiplex PCR reads. The data contain 400,000 to 550,000 distinct CDR3 sequences, 16% of them singletons. The data also belong to a second study, concerning T cells in Graves' hyperthyroidism and ophthalmopathy.

The starting material was peripheral blood mononuclear cells (PBMCs), obtained at new diagnosis, from a patient treated with antithyroid drugs. The source of these receptors is a woman aged 25-40 years with Graves disease. Each CDR3 is given with its conserved first and last residue. D genes are given only for firm matches. Where a row states a size, it is once, few, many or the class of an expanded clone; other rows omit it.

clone size	CDR3 length	J gene	D gene	V gene	CDR3 protein	CDR3 DNA
.	14	TRBJ1-2	TRBD1	TRBV10-3	CAIKGQGFNYGYTF	TGTGCCATCAAGGGACAGGGCTTCAACTATGGCTACACCTTC
.	12	TRBJ2-5	.	TRBV15	CATSRAVETQYF	TGTGCCACCAGCAGAGCAGTTGAGACCCAGTACTTC
many	15	TRBJ2-1	.	TRBV28	CASSLPSPSYNEQFF	TGTGCCAGCAGTTTACCTAGCCCCTCCTACAATGAGCAGTTCTTC
many	14	TRBJ1-3	.	TRBV7-9	CASSPTRSGNTIYF	TGTGCCAGCAGCCCAACCCGCTCTGGAAACACCATATATTTT
.	16	TRBJ1-2	TRBD1	TRBV29-1	CSVEGLRGQTNYGYTF	TGCAGCGTTGAAGGTCTTCGGGGACAGACTAACTATGGCTACACCTTC
.	15	TRBJ1-1	TRBD1	TRBV5-5	CASSPATGGLTEAFF	TGTGCCAGCAGCCCTGCTACAGGGGGTTTAACTGAAGCTTTCTTT
few	18	TRBJ1-2	TRBD1	TRBV4-1	CASSQNEDRGPFSDGYTF	TGCGCCAGCAGCCAAAACGAGGACAGGGGTCCTTTTTCTGATGGCTACACCTTC
many	15	TRBJ2-2	.	TRBV2	CASSGVRGVTGELFF	TGTGCCAGCAGTGGGGTGAGAGGGGTCACCGGGGAGCTGTTTTTT
.	14	TRBJ1-6	.	TRBV9	CASSHREVNSPLHF	TGTGCCAGCAGCCACAGGGAAGTGAATTCACCCCTCCACTTT
few	13	TRBJ2-7	.	TRBV4-3	CASSLQGSHEQYF	TGCGCCAGCAGTCTCCAGGGGTCCCACGAGCAGTACTTC
few	15	TRBJ2-7	.	TRBV7-2	CASSSRHQGPYEQYF	TGTGCCAGCAGCAGTCGGCACCAGGGCCCCTACGAGCAGTACTTC
.	14	TRBJ1-1	.	TRBV15	CATSRDRVNTEAFF	TGTGCCACCAGCAGAGATAGGGTGAACACTGAAGCTTTCTTT
many	16	TRBJ2-1	.	TRBV4-2	CASSQDPGGSYNEQFF	TGTGCCAGCAGCCAAGATCCCGGCGGGTCCTACAATGAGCAGTTCTTC
few	14	TRBJ1-1	.	TRBV2	CASSESSQATEAFF	TGTGCCAGCAGTGAATCTAGTCAGGCCACTGAAGCTTTCTTT
few	14	TRBJ1-1	.	TRBV20-1	CSARDPRVNTEAFF	TGCAGTGCTAGAGATCCGAGGGTTAACACTGAAGCTTTCTTT
.	15	TRBJ2-2	.	TRBV20-1	CSAAQTFRSTGELFF	TGCAGTGCTGCCCAGACTTTTCGGTCCACCGGGGAGCTGTTTTTT
many	15	TRBJ2-1	.	TRBV4-1	CASSQDAGWGNEQFF	TGCGCCAGCAGCCAAGATGCGGGATGGGGTAATGAGCAGTTCTTC
many	13	TRBJ2-7	.	TRBV4-3	CASSHDRSREQYF	TGCGCCAGCAGCCATGACAGGTCGAGAGAGCAGTACTTC
many	17	TRBJ2-7	TRBD1	TRBV5-5	CASSLYLLGQGIYEQYF	TGTGCCAGCAGCTTGTACTTACTGGGACAGGGCATCTACGAGCAGTACTTC
.	16	TRBJ1-4	TRBD1	TRBV16	CASSQSPGTANEKLFF	TGTGCCAGCAGCCAATCCCCCGGGACAGCTAATGAAAAACTGTTTTTT
.	15	TRBJ1-6	.	TRBV30	CARSPRGYGASPLHF	TGTGCCCGGAGTCCCCGGGGGTACGGGGCTTCACCCCTCCACTTT
many	13	TRBJ2-1	TRBD2	TRBV10-3	CAISESRGGEQFF	TGTGCCATCAGTGAATCGCGGGGGGGGGAGCAGTTCTTC
many	16	TRBJ1-1	.	TRBV11-1	CASSSTGFLGTLEAFF	TGTGCCAGCAGCTCGACCGGGTTTCTCGGGACCCTGGAAGCTTTCTTT
few	17	TRBJ2-7	TRBD1	TRBV12-3/TRBV12-4	CASSGGDRDRDSYEQYF	TGTGCCAGCAGTGGGGGGGACCGGGACAGGGACTCCTACGAGCAGTACTTC
.	15	TRBJ2-7	TRBD1	TRBV10-3	CASNKRGPRIYEQHF	TGTGCCAGCAACAAAAGGGGGCCCAGAATCTACGAGCAGCACTTC
many	15	TRBJ1-5	.	TRBV28	CASSLRGRGDQPQHF	TGTGCCAGCAGTTTAAGGGGCCGTGGTGATCAGCCCCAGCATTTT
many	15	TRBJ2-7	.	TRBV28	CASSTRSAPFIEQYF	TGTGCCAGCAGTACCCGTTCGGCCCCCTTTATCGAGCAGTACTTC
few	13	TRBJ2-1	.	TRBV10-1	CASSDLRDGEQFF	TGCGCCAGCAGTGACCTCCGGGACGGCGAGCAGTTCTTC
many	16	TRBJ2-2	.	TRBV7-2	CASSPSAGQGTGELFF	TGTGCCAGCAGCCCCTCAGCGGGTCAAGGGACCGGGGAGCTGTTTTTT
.	15	TRBJ1-1	.	TRBV20-1	CSAKTLGGRNTEAFF	TGCAGTGCCAAGACCCTCGGGGGCAGAAACACTGAAGCTTTCTTT
.	14	TRBJ2-7	.	TRBV2	CATTRDLRSYEQYF	TGTGCCACCACACGGGACTTAAGGTCCTACGAGCAGTACTTC
many	13	TRBJ2-1	TRBD2	TRBV30	CAYLAGAYNEQFF	TGTGCCTACCTAGCGGGGGCCTACAATGAGCAGTTCTTC
.	20	TRBJ2-2	TRBD1	TRBV7-9	CASSLWEAARGRRNTGELFF	TGTGCCAGCAGCTTATGGGAGGCGGCCAGGGGGCGTCGAAACACCGGGGAGCTGTTTTTT
.	15	TRBJ1-2	.	TRBV9	CASSVEAGVFYGYTF	TGTGCCAGCAGCGTAGAGGCAGGGGTGTTCTATGGCTACACCTTC
.	14	TRBJ2-1	TRBD1	TRBV18	CASTGDRGSRKQFF	TGTGCCAGCACGGGGGACAGGGGGTCCCGAAAGCAGTTCTTC
few	14	TRBJ2-1	.	TRBV9	CASTRDNRDDEQFF	TGTGCCAGCACCAGGGACAACAGGGACGATGAGCAGTTCTTC
many	13	TRBJ1-2	.	TRBV15	CATSRQVDYGYTF	TGTGCCACCAGCAGACAGGTTGACTATGGCTACACCTTC
.	14	TRBJ1-1	.	TRBV9	CASSTWDTNTEAFF	TGTGCCAGCAGCACGTGGGACACGAACACTGAAGCTTTCTTT